Listed here are 25 T cell receptor beta chains from one sample, sequenced in a study of regulatory T cells in long-lasting Graves disease. Time point: persistent/refractory GD, antithyroid drugs over 5 years with positive TRAb. Researchers made the TCR library from RNA that was extracted from PBMCs. Researchers made TCR beta libraries by using iRepertoire HTBI primers and running Arm-PCR on CDR3 regions. TCRdb analysed the multiplex PCR reads with MiXCR anew, one entry per CDR3 protein. The sample shows around 500,000 distinct CDR3 sequences, roughly 20% of them seen only once. The material was peripheral blood mononuclear cells (PBMCs), obtained when the disease was refractory, from a patient treated with antithyroid drugs. All receptors derive from a female donor with Graves disease.

This clonotype has a handful of counts. This chain links TRBV28 with TRBJ2-3, with D possibly TRBD1 on 5 matching bases. CDR1 is MDHEN and CDR2 is SYDVKM in the germline V gene. Trimming removed 6 bases from V and 0 bases from J, with 10 bases in between. This CDR3 contains 14 residues. The CDR3 DNA is TGTGCCAGCAGCCCCAGGGTTAGCACAGATACGCAGTATTTT. It yields the protein CASSPRVSTDTQYF.

This clonotype showed up many times. The V and J genes are TRBV24-1 and TRBJ2-7, with 11 bases identical to TRBD2. The CDR3 extends over 16 amino acids. From germline, CDR1 is KGHDR and CDR2 SFDVKD. V lost 4 bases and J lost 1; bases outside the gene matches: 5. CDR3 sequence: CATSDEGLADSYEQYF. The CDR3 nucleotides read TGTGCCACCAGTGACGAGGGACTAGCGGATTCCTACGAGCAGTACTTC.

In its sample, this clonotype was seen many times. The CDR3 sequence is CSVVRDGGQAFF. In nucleotides, the CDR3 is TGCAGCGTTGTGCGGGACGGCGGTCAAGCTTTCTTT. The rearrangement uses TRBV29-1 and TRBJ1-1, with D possibly being TRBD1 (5 bases). The ends were cut back, 4 bases at V and 9 bases at J, with 15 bases in the middle. CDR3 size: 12 residues. The germline gives CDR1 SQVTM, CDR2 ANQGSEA.

In this sample, this clonotype turned up a few times. A much larger clonotype is one base distant, so this may be a read error. Here the CDR3 omits its conserved ending phenylalanine or tryptophan, so a read error is the likely source. The chain recombines TRBV6-1 with TRBJ2-7; D may be TRBD2 (5 bases). The V and J ends lost 4 bases and 6 bases respectively, with 13 bases between them. Germline assignment: CDR1 MNHNS and CDR2 SASEGT. The CDR3 has 13 residues. The CDR3 protein is CASSGRSRGEQYL. As DNA, the CDR3 is TGTGCCAGCAGTGGGCGATCCCGGGGCGAGCAGTACCTC.

There are a few counts of this clonotype. The chain combines TRBV13 with TRBJ1-2, with TRBD1 matching 8 bases. This CDR3 spans 13 amino acids. V shed 4 bases and J 8 bases; nucleotides not matched to a gene: 6. Germline V gene data show CDR1 as PRHDT and CDR2 as FYEKMQ (reference sequence). CDR3 DNA sequence: TGTGCCAGCAGCTCGTGGGACAGGCAGGGCTACACCTTC. Encoded protein: CASSSWDRQGYTF.

The sample holds many counts of this clonotype. The chain carries TRBV11-2 and TRBJ2-7, with 8 positions matching TRBD2. This CDR3 contains 15 residues. The J segment lost 6 bases and the V segment lost 0 bases, leaving 7 bases of the junction unmatched. Germline V lookup: CDR1 SGHAT, CDR2 FQNNGV. The CDR3, as DNA: TGTGCCAGCAGCTTAGAGGGCGGGAGGTATCCCGAGCAGTACTTC. Translation: CASSLEGGRYPEQYF. Variable domain in full (rest from reference TRBV11-2 and TRBJ2-7): EAGVAQSPRYKIIEKRQSVAFWCNPISGHATLYWYQQILGQGPKLLIQFQNNGVVDDSQLPKDRFSAERLKGVDSTLKIQPAKLEDSAVYLCASSLEGGRYPEQYFGPGTRLTVT.

This clonotype has a count of ten or more. The junction shows a germline mismatch at one end, possibly a read error. The CDR3 nucleotides read TGCAGTGTTAGCCGGCCCTCAACCTACGAACAGTACTTC. It is translated as CSVSRPSTYEQYF. This rearrangement joins TRBV20-1 to TRBJ2-7; no firm D call. Germline V lookup: CDR1 DFQATT, CDR2 SNEGSKA (reference sequence). The CDR3 contains 13 residues.

This clonotype was counted ten times or more. The V call is TRBV6-1, the J call TRBJ2-6; the D gene could be TRBD1 or TRBD2 (5 bases each). V lost 6 bases and J 0 bases, leaving 9 bases between the germline ends. This CDR3 has 15 residues. The germline V gene has CDR1 MNHNS and CDR2 SASEGT. This chain's CDR3 is CASSGTVSGANVLTF. CDR3 nucleotide sequence: TGTGCCAGCAGCGGGACGGTCTCTGGGGCCAACGTCCTGACTTTC.

This clonotype was seen many times. CDR3 nucleotides: TGTGCCAGCAGTTCCAAACGGGACCCCCGCACATCAGATACGCAGTATTTT. Translating gives CASSSKRDPRTSDTQYF. V and J are TRBV28 and TRBJ2-3, with D perhaps matching TRBD1 or TRBD2 (5 bases each). V shed 4 bases and J shed 4 bases, with 21 bases lying between them. The CDR3 sequence is 17 residues long. CDR1 and CDR2 (germline): MDHEN, SYDVKM.

As concerns this clonotype: A far larger clone lies a single base away; this is likely a read error. V usage is TRBV10-3 and J usage is TRBJ2-7; 9 bases match TRBD2. The germline V gene encodes CDR1 ENHRY and CDR2 SYGVKD. Trimming took 6 bases from V and 1 from J; bases not matched to a gene: 7. The CDR3 spans 15 residues. CDR3 region: CAIRAKTSGSYEQYF. The CDR3 DNA is TGTGCCATCAGAGCGAAGACTAGCGGTTCCTACGAGCAGTACTTC.

The V call is TRBV20-1, the J call TRBJ1-5; D call uncertain. V was cut by 6 bases and J by 0 bases, with 15 bases left in between. Germline V gene data show CDR1 as DFQATT and CDR2 as SNEGSKA (reference sequence). This CDR3 has 15 residues. The CDR3, as DNA: TGCAGTGCCCAGGCGGCGGCCTATAGCAATCAGCCCCAGCATTTT. Translating gives CSAQAAAYSNQPQHF.

The chain is built from TRBV4-1 and TRBJ1-4; the D gene is possibly TRBD1 (6 bases). There are 18 residues in the CDR3. V was pared by 2 bases and J by 4 bases, with 20 bases between. Germline V gene sequence: CDR1 MGHRA, CDR2 YSYEKL. The CDR3 region is CASSQTRPTGHLNEKLFF. DNA for the CDR3: TGCGCCAGCAGCCAAACACGGCCCACGGGACACCTTAATGAAAAACTGTTTTTT.

The chain joins TRBV5-1 to TRBJ2-1; tentatively, D is TRBD1 or TRBD2 (5 bases each). The CDR3 is 14 residues long. The V end was cut by 7 bases, the J end by 5 bases, with 16 bases between. Germline lookup yields CDR1 SGHRS and CDR2 YFSETQ. This CDR3 is CASSGAPVHNEQFF. In DNA form, the CDR3 reads TGCGCCAGCTCCGGGGCGCCCGTCCACAATGAGCAGTTCTTC. Full variable domain (remainder filled in from reference TRBV5-1 and TRBJ2-1): KAGVTQTPRYLIKTRGQQVTLSCSPISGHRSVSWYQQTPGQGLQFLFEYFSETQRNKGNFPGRFSGRQFSNSRSEMNVSTLELGDSALYLCASSGAPVHNEQFFGPGTRLTVL.

With respect to this clonotype: A much larger clone sits a single nucleotide away, making a read error possible. The rearrangement links TRBV5-1 to TRBJ2-4; D is unresolved. V gave up 0 bases and J gave up 11 bases, with 9 bases separating them. CDR3 length: 12 residues. The germline V gene encodes CDR1 SGHRS and CDR2 YFSETQ. The CDR3 sequence is CASSLDAQFQYF. CDR3 bases: TGCGCCAGCAGCTTGGACGCTCAGTTTCAGTACTTC.

The V gene is TRBV29-1, the J gene TRBJ2-7; 13 positions agree with TRBD2. This CDR3 is 13 amino acids long. Germline CDR1 is SQVTM and CDR2 is ANQGSEA. J lost 7 bases, V lost 7 bases, and 7 bases had no gene match. The CDR3 reads CSALTSGRGEQYF. DNA for the CDR3: TGCAGCGCTCTTACTAGCGGGAGGGGGGAGCAGTACTTC.

The CDR3 protein is CASRRTGVAGELFF. In DNA form, the CDR3 reads TGTGCCAGTAGGAGGACAGGGGTGGCCGGGGAGCTGTTTTTT. The V gene is TRBV19, the J gene TRBJ2-2; 9 bases map to TRBD1. The V gene end was trimmed by 6 bases and the J gene end by 6 bases; junction bases not matched to a gene: 5. The CDR3 length is 14 residues. CDR1 is LNHDA, CDR2 SQIVND, per germline (reference sequence). The whole variable domain, filled in from reference TRBV19 and TRBJ2-2, reads DGGITQSPKYLFRKEGQNVTLSCEQNLNHDAMYWYRQDPGQGLRLIYYSQIVNDFQKGDIAEGYSVSREKKESFPLTVTSAQKNPTAFYLCASRRTGVAGELFFGEGSRLTVL.

This clonotype was counted ten times or more. The J gene is TRBJ2-4, the V gene TRBV11-1; perhaps TRBD1 as D (5 bases). With the DNA end fitting TRBJ1-2 better, the J assignment may be wrong. The CDR3 runs 17 residues. Germline V gene data show CDR1 as SGHAT and CDR2 as FQDESV (reference sequence). The CDR3, as DNA: TGTGCCAGCAGCTCCGGTCGTTTTGACAGAGCCTTTGGTGGCTACACCTTC. Translating gives CASSSGRFDRAFGGYTF.

V is TRBV11-2 and J is TRBJ2-3, with TRBD2 matching 7 bases. J was trimmed by 1 base and V by 4 bases; bases with no gene match: 8. This CDR3 region has 16 residues. CDR1 is SGHAT and CDR2 is FQNNGV in the germline V gene. The CDR3 is CASSSPSGTGTDTQYF. DNA of the CDR3: TGTGCCAGCAGCTCGCCCAGCGGGACTGGCACAGATACGCAGTATTTT.

The V and J genes are TRBV7-6 and TRBJ1-3; possibly TRBD1 for D (6 bases). CDR1 is SGHVS and CDR2 is FNYEAQ in the germline V gene. The length of the CDR3 is 16 residues. The V gene lost 4 bases and the J gene lost 0 bases, with 13 bases spanning the gap. DNA for the CDR3: TGTGCCAGCAGCTCCCTCACAGGGACCTCTGGAAACACCATATATTTT. It codes for CASSSLTGTSGNTIYF.

There are many counts of this clonotype. This chain joins TRBV16 and TRBJ1-1; D not certain. Germline V gene sequence: CDR1 KGHSY, CDR2 FQNENV. V lost 4 bases and J lost 0, with 9 bases in between. The CDR3 has 14 amino acids. CDR3 residues: CASSRGVMNTEAFF. As DNA, the CDR3 is TGTGCCAGCAGCCGCGGAGTTATGAACACTGAAGCTTTCTTT.

This clonotype was detected many times. This chain connects TRBV28 to TRBJ2-5, with 9 bases aligning to TRBD1. Germline CDR1 is MDHEN and CDR2 is SYDVKM. This CDR3 is 13 amino acids long. The V gene end was trimmed by 8 bases and the J gene end by 5 bases; junction bases not matched to a gene: 6. In nucleotides, the CDR3 is TGTGCCAGCGCACAGGGGGCGGGGGAGACCCAGTACTTC. It is translated as CASAQGAGETQYF.

This clonotype was detected a few times. This chain links TRBV7-9 with TRBJ1-1; the D gene is possibly TRBD1 (6 bases). The V end was cut by 2 bases, the J end by 4 bases, with 11 bases between. This CDR3 comprises 14 residues. CDR1 and CDR2 from the germline V gene are SEHNR and FQNEAQ (reference sequence). CDR3 amino acids: CASSLPGEGTEAFF. DNA for the CDR3: TGTGCCAGCAGCTTACCAGGGGAGGGCACTGAAGCTTTCTTT.

This clonotype occurred many times. The J gene is TRBJ2-5, the V gene TRBV28; 10 nucleotides line up with TRBD1. V gave up 8 bases and J gave up 3 bases; unmatched junction bases: 9. The CDR3 loop spans 15 amino acids. Looked up from germline, CDR1 is MDHEN and CDR2 is SYDVKM. The CDR3 protein is CASAGQGGLEETQYF. The CDR3, as DNA: TGTGCCAGCGCTGGACAGGGGGGCCTTGAAGAGACCCAGTACTTC.

This chain joins TRBV20-1 and TRBJ2-1; D could derive from TRBD1 or TRBD2 (5 bases each). The V end lost 5 bases, the J end lost 9 bases, and 17 bases lay between the germline ends. The CDR3 runs 13 residues. Germline CDR1 reads DFQATT; CDR2 reads SNEGSKA (reference sequence). The CDR3 sequence is CSASHPSRGEQFF. The CDR3 DNA follows: TGCAGTGCTTCCCACCCGTCGAGGGGTGAGCAGTTCTTC.

This chain connects TRBV20-1 to TRBJ2-3, with D possibly TRBD2 on 5 matching bases. Germline V gene data show CDR1 as DFQATT and CDR2 as SNEGSKA (reference sequence). V lost 5 bases and J 2 bases, leaving 11 bases between the germline ends. This CDR3 contains 13 residues. The CDR3 protein is CSAPDFPTDTQYF. DNA of the CDR3: TGCAGTGCTCCGGACTTCCCCACAGATACGCAGTATTTT.